This passage covers 10 T cell receptor beta chains from one sample sequenced in a study of shared T cell receptors in the human thymus. Assay used: immunoSEQ multiplex PCR; TCRdb lists only in-frame clones, some missing. The sample has approximately 660,000 clones, roughly 90% seen once. The same sample was also used in a study of human thymus T cells.

Material for sequencing was thymocytes. These TCRs come from a boy younger than two with a congenital heart defect.

The chain employs TRBV7-9 and TRBJ2-1; 9 bases are a match to TRBD1. Trimming took 1 base from V and 7 from J; bases not matched to a gene: 14. The CDR3 is made up of 18 amino acids. Germline CDR1 reads SEHNR; CDR2 reads FQNEAQ (reference sequence). The CDR3, as DNA: TGTGCCAGCAGCTTAGTAGCGAAACAGGGGGCTGGGATAAATGAGCAGTTCTTC. Its translation is CASSLVAKQGAGINEQFF.

The rearrangement uses TRBV15 and TRBJ2-1; TRBD1 is a possible D gene (6 bases). Trimming left V 2 bases short and J 5 bases short, with 16 bases between. Germline CDR1 reads LNHNV; CDR2 reads YYDKDF (reference sequence). The CDR3 is 16 amino acids. CDR3 bases: TGTGCCACCAGCAGATTGGGACACCAGGGAGACAATGAGCAGTTCTTC. Translating it yields CATSRLGHQGDNEQFF.

This chain uses TRBV19 with TRBJ2-3, with D tentatively TRBD2 (6 bases). Germline assignment: CDR1 LNHDA and CDR2 SQIVND (reference sequence). V was trimmed by 7 bases and J by 6 bases, leaving 17 bases between them. The CDR3 covers 14 residues. Written as DNA, the CDR3 is TGTGCCAGTATTCCGGGCGGGAAATGGGATACGCAGTATTTT. This encodes CASIPGGKWDTQYF.

The chain links TRBV4-1 to TRBJ2-7, with a possible D match to TRBD1 (5 bases). V was trimmed by 0 bases and J by 2 bases, leaving 20 bases between them. This CDR3 is 18 amino acids long. The germline CDR1 and CDR2 sequences are MGHRA and YSYEKL. CDR3: CASSQDPPGIKGTYEQYF. The CDR3 nucleotides read TGCGCCAGCAGCCAAGATCCCCCAGGCATAAAGGGGACCTACGAGCAGTACTTC.

Of note for this clone: Other nucleotide sequences in the sample specify the same CDR3. The rearrangement joins TRBV9 to TRBJ2-3; D may be TRBD2 (5 bases). CDR1 is SGDLS and CDR2 is YYNGEE in the germline V gene. V lost 2 bases, J lost 1 base, and 11 bases lay in between. The CDR3 length is 15 residues. The CDR3 nucleotides read TGTGCCAGCAGCGTTAGTGGGAGAGGCACAGATACGCAGTATTTT. Amino acids: CASSVSGRGTDTQYF.

The chain combines TRBV5-1 with TRBJ2-3, with D hard to call. This CDR3 contains 15 residues. Germline V gene data show CDR1 as SGHRS and CDR2 as YFSETQ. With 0 bases removed from V and 0 bases from J, the gap between germline ends came to 8 bases. CDR3 amino acids: CASSLEWLSTDTQYF. Here the CDR3 DNA reads TGCGCCAGCAGCTTGGAGTGGCTGAGCACAGATACGCAGTATTTT.

This rearrangement joins TRBV27 to TRBJ2-1; the match to TRBD1 covers 7 bases. This CDR3 region has 14 residues. After removal of 5 bases from V and 3 bases from J, the junction contained 4 bases not matched to a gene. CDR1 and CDR2 (germline): MNHEY, SMNVEV (reference sequence). The CDR3 region has the DNA TGTGCCAGCAGTCATCCAGGGGGCTACAATGAGCAGTTCTTC. Amino acid sequence: CASSHPGGYNEQFF.

This chain uses TRBV11-2 with TRBJ2-7; tentatively, D is TRBD2 (5 bases). Germline CDR1 reads SGHAT; CDR2 reads FQNNGV. This CDR3 has 14 residues. Trimming shortened V by 4 bases and J by 6 bases, and 16 bases separated the two germline ends. The CDR3 region has the DNA TGTGCCAGCAGCTCTCGGAGAGGTCGGGGCGAGCAGTACTTC. This encodes CASSSRRGRGEQYF. The variable domain in full, completed from reference TRBV11-2 and TRBJ2-7, reads EAGVAQSPRYKIIEKRQSVAFWCNPISGHATLYWYQQILGQGPKLLIQFQNNGVVDDSQLPKDRFSAERLKGVDSTLKIQPAKLEDSAVYLCASSSRRGRGEQYFGPGTRLTVT.

This chain uses TRBV7-2 with TRBJ2-6, with 7 bases matching TRBD1. The CDR3 has 18 residues. Germline lookup yields CDR1 SGHTA and CDR2 FQGNSA. Trimming cost V 5 bases and J 0 bases; bases outside gene matches: 10. The CDR3 DNA is TGTGCCAGCAGCCCTTCCGGGACAGCCGGCTCTGGGGCCAACGTCCTGACTTTC. As protein: CASSPSGTAGSGANVLTF.

This clone was observed a single time. V usage is TRBV6-6 and J usage is TRBJ2-7, with D perhaps TRBD2 (6 bases). This CDR3 is built from 16 residues. Germline loops: CDR1 MNHNY, CDR2 SVGAGI (reference sequence). The ends were cut back, 0 bases at V and 3 bases at J, with 15 bases in the middle. The CDR3 DNA reads as TGTGCCAGCAGTTACTCGGAGGGCGCCGGATACTACGAGCAGTACTTC. Translation gives CASSYSEGAGYYEQYF.